Shown below are 11 T cell receptor beta chains from a single sample sequenced in a study of blood T cell repertoires in COVID-19. This table comes from immunoSEQ multiplex PCR, and its TCRdb copy is limited to in-frame clones, with some not included. Here the sample spans about 150,000 clones, around 83% being singletons. The specimen sequenced was peripheral blood. The receptors here all came from a woman aged 60-70 years with COVID-19, enrolled during active disease.

CDR3 in DNA: TGTGCCAGCAGGCCAAGAATGGCAGTGAACACTGAAGCTTTCTTT. Its translation is CASRPRMAVNTEAFF. The chain employs TRBV3-1 (or the pseudogene TRBV3-2) and TRBJ1-1; the D is unclear. Germline CDR1 reads LGHDT; CDR2 reads YNNKEL (reference sequence). V lost 6 bases and J lost 0, with 14 bases in between. The length of the CDR3 is 15 residues.

This clone was picked up one time. This rearrangement joins TRBV18 to TRBJ1-2; TRBD1 agrees at 7 bases. The trim removed 6 bases at V and 8 bases at J, leaving 9 bases unmatched. There are 13 residues in the CDR3. The germline V gene has CDR1 KGHSH and CDR2 LQKENI. The CDR3 protein is CASSDDRAGGYTF. The CDR3 DNA reads as TGTGCCAGCTCGGACGACAGGGCTGGGGGCTACACCTTC. Full variable domain (rest looked up from reference TRBV18 and TRBJ1-2): NAGVMQNPRHLVRRRGQEARLRCSPMKGHSHVYWYRQLPEEGLKFMVYLQKENIIDESGMPKERFSAEFPKEGPSILRIQQVVRGDSAAYFCASSDDRAGGYTFGSGTRLTVV.

The chain couples TRBV12-3 or TRBV12-4 to TRBJ1-1; D may be TRBD1 (5 bases). V lost 5 bases and J lost 1, with 8 bases in between. The CDR3 has 13 residues. The CDR3 sequence: CASSRTSNTEAFF. The CDR3 DNA sequence: TGTGCCAGCAGTCGGACATCGAACACTGAAGCTTTCTTT.

The chain combines TRBV13 with TRBJ1-1; D is uncertain. Germline V lookup: CDR1 PRHDT, CDR2 FYEKMQ (reference sequence). V was trimmed by 3 bases and J by 1 base, leaving 9 bases between them. There are 14 residues in the CDR3. CDR3 in DNA: TGTGCCAGCAGCTTTGGAGGGAGGAACACTGAAGCTTTCTTT. Protein sequence: CASSFGGRNTEAFF.

The V call is TRBV11-2, the J call TRBJ2-7; 10 nucleotides agree with TRBD2. Looked up from germline, CDR1 is SGHAT and CDR2 is FQNNGV. V lost 8 bases, J lost 2 bases, and 9 bases stayed unmatched. The CDR3 covers 15 residues. The CDR3 loop is CASFGLAAGTYEQYF. In DNA form, the CDR3 reads TGTGCCAGCTTCGGACTAGCGGCAGGAACCTACGAGCAGTACTTC.

The chain has TRBV6-6 and TRBJ1-2; D possibly corresponds to TRBD1 (5 bases). V was clipped by 7 bases and J by 1 base, with 10 bases between them. Germline lookup yields CDR1 MNHNY and CDR2 SVGAGI (reference sequence). The CDR3 extends over 13 amino acids. In DNA, the CDR3 is TGTGCCAGCAACTTCCAGGGTAACTATGGCTACACCTTC. Translating it yields CASNFQGNYGYTF.

The chain employs TRBV20-1 and TRBJ2-5; 9 bases map to TRBD2. CDR3 size: 13 residues. Per the germline V gene, CDR1 is DFQATT and CDR2 is SNEGSKA (reference sequence). J lost 5 bases, V lost 3 bases, and 4 bases had no gene match. The CDR3 spells CSASSGGGETQYF. In DNA, the CDR3 is TGCAGTGCTAGTAGCGGGGGAGGGGAGACCCAGTACTTC.

This clone was picked up a small number of times. This chain uses TRBV2 with TRBJ2-5; possible D gene TRBD2, 5 bases. Germline V CDR1 and CDR2: SNHLY, FYNNEI. This CDR3 is built from 13 residues. V lost 10 bases to trimming and J lost 5 bases, with 17 bases between them. The chain's CDR3 is CATRVGLRETQYF. CDR3 bases: TGTGCCACCCGGGTTGGACTGCGGGAGACCCAGTACTTC.

V gene TRBV11-3 combines with J gene TRBJ2-1, with D perhaps TRBD1 (6 bases). Trimming took 5 bases from V and 9 from J, leaving 20 bases between them. Per the germline V gene, CDR1 is SGHNT and CDR2 is YENEEA. The CDR3 is made up of 15 amino acids. The CDR3 DNA reads TGTGCCAGCAGCCCAGGGGCCAGGGGAGAGATTGAGCAGTTCTTC. It is translated as CASSPGARGEIEQFF.

The chain has TRBV6-5 and TRBJ1-1; D gene uncertain. V shed 5 bases and J shed 2 bases, with 9 bases lying between them. The CDR3 loop spans 13 amino acids. Germline loops: CDR1 MNHEY, CDR2 SVGAGI. The CDR3 sequence: CASSLQLNTEAFF. The CDR3 DNA reads as TGTGCCAGCAGTCTACAGTTAAACACTGAAGCTTTCTTT.

The table lists this clone with many counts. The J gene is TRBJ2-5, the V gene TRBV21-1; TRBD1 was called by the table and not checked on the DNA. TRBV21-1 is deemed a pseudogene. This CDR3 contains 18 residues. The CDR3 sequence is CASSKAGQTGGGGETQYF. CDR3 nucleotide sequence: TGTGCCAGCAGCAAAGCGGGGCAAACAGGGGGCGGGGGAGAGACCCAGTACTTC.